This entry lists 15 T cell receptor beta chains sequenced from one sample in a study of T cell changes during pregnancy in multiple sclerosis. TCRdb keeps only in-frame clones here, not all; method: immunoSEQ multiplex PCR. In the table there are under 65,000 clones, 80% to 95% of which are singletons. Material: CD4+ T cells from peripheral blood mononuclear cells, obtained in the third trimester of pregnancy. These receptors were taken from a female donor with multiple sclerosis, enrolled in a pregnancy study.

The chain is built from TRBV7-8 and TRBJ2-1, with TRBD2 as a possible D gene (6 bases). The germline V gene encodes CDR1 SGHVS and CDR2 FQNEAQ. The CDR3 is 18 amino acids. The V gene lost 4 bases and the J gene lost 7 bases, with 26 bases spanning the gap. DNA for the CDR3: TGTGCCAGCAGCTCACCGGTCCGGAGGGGACGCGCGCGGAATGAGCAGTTCTTC. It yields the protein CASSSPVRRGRARNEQFF.

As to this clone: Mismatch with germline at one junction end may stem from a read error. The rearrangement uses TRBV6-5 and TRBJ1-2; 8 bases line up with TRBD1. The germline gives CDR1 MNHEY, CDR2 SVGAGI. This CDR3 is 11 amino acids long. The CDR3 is CASSQGQGREF. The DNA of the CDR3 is TGTGCCAGCAGTCAAGGACAGGGAAGAGAGTTC.

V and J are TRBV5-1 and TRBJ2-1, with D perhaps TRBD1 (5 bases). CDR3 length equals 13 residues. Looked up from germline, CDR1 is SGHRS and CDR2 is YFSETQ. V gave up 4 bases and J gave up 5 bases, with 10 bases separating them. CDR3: CASSTGQNNEQFF. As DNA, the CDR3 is TGCGCCAGCAGCACCGGACAAAACAATGAGCAGTTCTTC.

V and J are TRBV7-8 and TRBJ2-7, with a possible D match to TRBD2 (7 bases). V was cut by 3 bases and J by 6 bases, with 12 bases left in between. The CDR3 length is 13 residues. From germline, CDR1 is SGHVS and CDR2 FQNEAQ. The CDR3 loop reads CASSFRGAVEQYF. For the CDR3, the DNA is TGTGCCAGCAGCTTTCGGGGGGCGGTCGAGCAGTACTTC.

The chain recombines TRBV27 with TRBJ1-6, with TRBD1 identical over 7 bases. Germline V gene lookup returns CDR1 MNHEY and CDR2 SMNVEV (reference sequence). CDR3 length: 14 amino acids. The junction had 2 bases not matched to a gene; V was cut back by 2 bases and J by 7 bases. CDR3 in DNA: TGTGCCAGCAGTTTAACAGGGGCCAATTCACCCCTCCACTTT. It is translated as CASSLTGANSPLHF.

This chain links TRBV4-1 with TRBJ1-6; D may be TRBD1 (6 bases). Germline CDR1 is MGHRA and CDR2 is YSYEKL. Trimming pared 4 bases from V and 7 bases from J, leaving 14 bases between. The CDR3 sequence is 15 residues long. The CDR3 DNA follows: TGCGCCAGCAGCCCTGAGGGGGGGGCGAATTCACCCCTCCACTTT. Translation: CASSPEGGANSPLHF.

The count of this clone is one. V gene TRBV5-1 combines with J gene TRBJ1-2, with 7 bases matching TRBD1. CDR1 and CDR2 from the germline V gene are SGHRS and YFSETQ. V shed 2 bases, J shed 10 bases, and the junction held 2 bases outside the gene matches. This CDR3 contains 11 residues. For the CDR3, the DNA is TGCGCCAGCAGCTTTACAGGGGACTACACCTTC. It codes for CASSFTGDYTF.

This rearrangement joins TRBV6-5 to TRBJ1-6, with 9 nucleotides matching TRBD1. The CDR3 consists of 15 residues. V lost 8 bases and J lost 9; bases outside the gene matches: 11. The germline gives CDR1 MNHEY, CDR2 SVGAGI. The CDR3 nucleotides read TGTGCCAGCGCGGGCCTCGGGGACAGGGTTTCACCCCTCCACTTT. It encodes CASAGLGDRVSPLHF.

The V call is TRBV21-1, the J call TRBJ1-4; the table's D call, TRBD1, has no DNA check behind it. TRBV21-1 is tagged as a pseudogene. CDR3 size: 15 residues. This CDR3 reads CASSTRKQVNEKLFF. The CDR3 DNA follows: TGTGCCAGCAGCACCCGGAAACAGGTTAATGAAAAACTGTTTTTT.

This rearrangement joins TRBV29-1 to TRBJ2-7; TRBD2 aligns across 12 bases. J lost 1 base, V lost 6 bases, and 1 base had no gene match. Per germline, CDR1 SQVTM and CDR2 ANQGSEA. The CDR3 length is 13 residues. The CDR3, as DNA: TGCAGCGTGGGACTAGCGGGTTCCTACGAGCAGTACTTC. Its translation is CSVGLAGSYEQYF.

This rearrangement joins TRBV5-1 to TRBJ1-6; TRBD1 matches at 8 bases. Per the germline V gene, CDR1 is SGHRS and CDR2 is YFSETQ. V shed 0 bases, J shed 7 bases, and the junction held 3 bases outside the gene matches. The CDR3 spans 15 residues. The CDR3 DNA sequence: TGCGCCAGCAGCTTGGACAGGGGGACAAATTCACCCCTCCACTTT. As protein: CASSLDRGTNSPLHF. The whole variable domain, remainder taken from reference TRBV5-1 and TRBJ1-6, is KAGVTQTPRYLIKTRGQQVTLSCSPISGHRSVSWYQQTPGQGLQFLFEYFSETQRNKGNFPGRFSGRQFSNSRSEMNVSTLELGDSALYLCASSLDRGTNSPLHFGNGTRLTVT.

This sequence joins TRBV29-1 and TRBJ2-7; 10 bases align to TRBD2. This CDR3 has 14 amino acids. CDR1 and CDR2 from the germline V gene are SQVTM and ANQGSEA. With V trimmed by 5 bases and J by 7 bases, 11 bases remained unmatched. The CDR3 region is CSVRESGGAGEQYF. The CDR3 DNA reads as TGCAGCGTTCGAGAGAGCGGGGGGGCAGGAGAGCAGTACTTC.

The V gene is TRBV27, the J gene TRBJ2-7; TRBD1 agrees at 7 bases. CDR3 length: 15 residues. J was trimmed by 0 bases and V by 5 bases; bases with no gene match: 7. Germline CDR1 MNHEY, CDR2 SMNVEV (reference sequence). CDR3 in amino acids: CASSADRSGSYEQYF. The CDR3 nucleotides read TGTGCCAGCAGTGCGGACAGGTCGGGCTCCTACGAGCAGTACTTC.

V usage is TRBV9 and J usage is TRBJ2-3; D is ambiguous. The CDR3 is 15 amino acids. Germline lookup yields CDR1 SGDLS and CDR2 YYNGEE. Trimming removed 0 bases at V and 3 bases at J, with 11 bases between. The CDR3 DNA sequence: TGTGCCAGCAGCGTAGTGGCCAGGAATACAGATACGCAGTATTTT. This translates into CASSVVARNTDTQYF.

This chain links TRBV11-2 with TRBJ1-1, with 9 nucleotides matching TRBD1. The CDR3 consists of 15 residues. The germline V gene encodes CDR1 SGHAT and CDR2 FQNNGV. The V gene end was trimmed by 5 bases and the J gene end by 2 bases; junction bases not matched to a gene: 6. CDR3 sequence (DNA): TGTGCCAGCAGCACACACAGGGGGCAAAACACTGAAGCTTTCTTT. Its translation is CASSTHRGQNTEAFF.